This T cell receptor beta chain is from a study of blood T cell repertoires in COVID-19. Study context: Italy, Spain and the United States were the sources of the convalescent and acute COVID-19 samples. In each case, the material was cDNA or gDNA derived from T cells, B-cell-depleted T cells, or PBMCs.

Trimming removed 3 bases from V and 0 bases from J; junction bases left unmatched: 5. This CDR3 is 15 amino acids long. Per the germline V gene, CDR1 is SGHRS and CDR2 is YFSETQ. The study drew participants aged about 18 to 95 years from 24 US areas. Participant reports of clinical history set cohort assignment. Profiled with immunoSEQ multiplex PCR; TCRdb holds only in-frame clones, not every one. The table lists 150,000 to 200,000 clones, approximately 80% of them singletons, with roughly 5.6% in the top ten. In its sample, this clone was seen once. The TCR originated in a man in his 70s who had been exposed to COVID-19. V gene TRBV5-1 combines with J gene TRBJ1-1; 7 nucleotides agree with TRBD1. The sequencing input was PBMCs or T cells enriched from blood (not recorded which). The CDR3 DNA is TGCGCCAGCAGCTACGCCGACAGGGTGAACACTGAAGCTTTCTTT. Translation: CASSYADRVNTEAFF.